These 2 T cell receptor beta chains were sequenced from one sample in a study of early T cells in non-severe SARS-CoV-2 infection. TCRdb reanalysed the 5' RACE reads using MiXCR and keeps one entry per CDR3 protein. The sample records under 70,000 distinct CDR3 sequences, roughly 8% being singletons. The material was whole blood, obtained at baseline. Receptors originate from an adult who was a healthcare worker with PCR-confirmed SARS-CoV-2 infection or an uninfected control (not recorded which).

The chain carries TRBV20-1 and TRBJ1-2; perhaps TRBD1 as D (6 bases). The CDR3 sequence is 12 residues long. Germline V gene lookup returns CDR1 DFQATT and CDR2 SNEGSKA (reference sequence). V was trimmed by 4 bases and J by 2 bases, leaving 8 bases between them. The CDR3 coding sequence is TGCAGTGCTATAGGGGGGAACTATGGCTACACCTTC. It is translated as CSAIGGNYGYTF.

There are a few counts of this clonotype. The V and J genes are TRBV29-1 and TRBJ1-5; maybe TRBD1 (5 bases). Germline V gives CDR1 SQVTM, CDR2 ANQGSEA. The CDR3 contains 13 residues. The V end was cut by 4 bases, the J end by 11 bases, with 18 bases between. This chain's CDR3 is CSVVGDSRGAQHF. CDR3 coding DNA: TGCAGCGTTGTTGGTGACAGCCGGGGGGCCCAGCATTTT. Combining the CDR3 with reference TRBV29-1 and TRBJ1-5 gives the whole variable domain SAVISQKPSRDICQRGTSLTIQCQVDSQVTMMFWYRQQPGQSLTLIATANQGSEATYESGFVIDKFPISRPNLTFSTLTVSNMSPEDSSIYLCSVVGDSRGAQHFGDGTRLSIL.